This T cell receptor beta chain was sequenced during a study of T cell changes during pregnancy in multiple sclerosis. CDR1 is MDHEN, CDR2 SYDVKM, per germline. This CDR3 has 17 residues. V was cut by 2 bases and J by 3 bases, with 19 bases left in between. Libraries were prepared by immunoSEQ multiplex PCR; TCRdb keeps only in-frame clonotypes and omits some of them. This table holds about 68,000 clones, more than 90% found once. V usage is TRBV28 and J usage is TRBJ2-5, with D perhaps matching TRBD2 (7 bases). This clonotype originated in a female donor in good health, enrolled as a control in a pregnancy study. The starting material was peripheral blood, obtained after pregnancy. This chain's CDR3 is CASSLEGGGGGEETQYF. For the CDR3, the DNA is TGTGCCAGCAGTTTAGAGGGGGGTGGCGGGGGTGAAGAGACCCAGTACTTC.